This T cell receptor (beta chain) was profiled in a study of T cells in Graves' hyperthyroidism and ophthalmopathy. Study outcomes and limitations: Ophthalmopathy and stable hyperthyroidism were separated by a 13 V-J model.

Orbital computed tomography, thyroid ultrasound, serum thyroxine and TRAb, and clinical symptoms together informed the diagnoses. The PBMCs were taken from over 9.5 ml of fresh peripheral blood. The investigators amplified TCR beta CDR3 regions from RNA transcripts. The HTBI primer set served for first-round RT-PCR of the TCR CDR3. TCRdb independently ran MiXCR on the multiplex PCR reads; one entry per CDR3 protein. The table lists some 620,000 distinct CDR3 sequences, about 17% of them singletons. This clonotype was seen ten or more times. What it binds is unknown. V was shortened by 10 bases and J by 7 bases, with 19 bases between the two germline ends. CDR1 and CDR2 from the germline V gene are SNHLY and FYNNEI. This CDR3 has 13 residues.

Sequencing was carried out using blood. This chain joins TRBV2 and TRBJ1-1; D possibly corresponds to TRBD1 (6 bases). The clonotype was recovered from a woman aged 30 to 39 with Graves' hyperthyroidism. The CDR3 DNA is TGTGCCACCCTGATGGGAACAGGGATTGAAGCTTTCTTT. Its translation: CATLMGTGIEAFF. The full variable domain, rest sourced from reference TRBV2 and TRBJ1-1, is EPEVTQTPSHQVTQMGQEVILRCVPISNHLYFYWYRQILGQKVEFLVSFYNNEISEKSEIFDDQFSVERPDGSNFTLKIRSTKLEDSAMYFCATLMGTGIEAFFGQGTRLTVV.